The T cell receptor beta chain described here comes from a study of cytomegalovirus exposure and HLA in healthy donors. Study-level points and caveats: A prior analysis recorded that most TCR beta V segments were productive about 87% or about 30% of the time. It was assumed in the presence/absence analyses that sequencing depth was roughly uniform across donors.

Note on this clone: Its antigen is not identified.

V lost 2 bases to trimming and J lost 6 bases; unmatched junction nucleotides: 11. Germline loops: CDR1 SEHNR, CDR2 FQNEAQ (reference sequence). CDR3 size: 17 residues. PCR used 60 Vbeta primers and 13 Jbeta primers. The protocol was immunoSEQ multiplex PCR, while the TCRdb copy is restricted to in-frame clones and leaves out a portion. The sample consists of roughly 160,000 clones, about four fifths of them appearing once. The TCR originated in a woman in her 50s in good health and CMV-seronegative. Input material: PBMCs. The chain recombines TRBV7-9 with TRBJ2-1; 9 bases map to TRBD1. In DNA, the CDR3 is TGTGCCAGCAGCTTATACATAGGGACAGGGCTTACCAATGAGCAGTTCTTC. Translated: CASSLYIGTGLTNEQFF.